One sample yielded the 11 T cell receptor beta chains listed below, sequenced in a study of low-dose radiotherapy and immunotherapy resistance in tumors. As to time point: before trial treatment. Alpha and beta chains were covered, as first-strand cDNA relied on TRAV- and TRBV-specific primers. The TCRs were subjected to amplification over approximately 20 PCR cycles employing a constant-region primer in conjunction with a V-primer adapter. MiXCR was run by TCRdb on the reads, yielding one entry per CDR3 protein. The data show fewer than 95,000 distinct CDR3 sequences, with 9.4% seen just once and under 1.1% held by the top ten. Source: PBMCs, taken before treatment. The receptors were sampled from a male donor with prostate cancer.

This clonotype was found many times. This rearrangement joins TRBV29-1 to TRBJ1-2, with TRBD1 identical over 7 bases. Germline CDR1 reads SQVTM; CDR2 reads ANQGSEA. V was pared by 6 bases and J by 3 bases, with 4 bases of the junction left unmatched. The CDR3 extends over 12 amino acids. The CDR3 loop is CSVPGTDYGYTF. The CDR3 DNA follows: TGCAGCGTCCCCGGGACAGACTATGGCTACACCTTC.

This clonotype was observed at least ten times. This chain joins TRBV9 and TRBJ2-2; D uncertain. Germline CDR1 SGDLS, CDR2 YYNGEE. V gave up 0 bases and J gave up 6 bases, with 6 bases separating them. CDR3 size: 13 residues. The DNA of the CDR3 is TGTGCCAGCAGCGTAGTCTTTTCCGGGGAGCTGTTTTTT. It is translated as CASSVVFSGELFF.

With regard to this clonotype: A far bigger clonotype differs at one base, so this is likely a read error. This chain connects TRBV28 to TRBJ2-1; D is undetermined. Germline CDR1 and CDR2: MDHEN and SYDVKM. This CDR3 has 9 amino acids. V lost 5 bases to trimming and J lost 10 bases, with 3 bases between them. This chain's CDR3 is CASSGEQFF. The CDR3 nucleotides are TGTGCCAGCAGTGGCGAGCAGTTCTTC. Based on the CDR3 plus reference TRBV28 and TRBJ2-1, the full variable domain is DVKVTQSSRYLVKRTGEKVFLECVQDMDHENMFWYRQDPGLGLRLIYFSYDVKMKEKGDIPEGYSVSREKKERFSLILESASTNQTSMYLCASSGEQFFGPGTRLTVL.

The chain recombines TRBV24-1 with TRBJ2-3, with TRBD2 as a possible D gene (5 bases). This CDR3 region has 13 residues. With 5 bases removed from V and 2 bases from J, the gap between germline ends came to 7 bases. CDR1 KGHDR and CDR2 SFDVKD come from the germline V gene. The DNA of the CDR3 is TGTGCCACCAGTGTCGGGGTCACAGATACGCAGTATTTT. Translation: CATSVGVTDTQYF.

This clonotype was detected ten times or more. This chain links TRBV6-6 with TRBJ2-3; 11 positions match TRBD2. From germline, CDR1 is MNHNY and CDR2 SVGAGI (reference sequence). The CDR3 totals 14 residues. The trim removed 0 bases at V and 9 bases at J, leaving 2 bases unmatched. The CDR3 DNA reads as TGTGCCAGCAGTTACTCGACTAGCGGGGAGACGCAGTATTTT. Its translation: CASSYSTSGETQYF.

This clonotype was recorded at least ten times. At one of its ends the junction is not consistent with the germline gene, which may arise from a read error. The V and J genes are TRBV28 and TRBJ2-3; 7 bases align to TRBD1. Germline CDR1 MDHEN, CDR2 SYDVKM. The CDR3 covers 11 residues. In nucleotides, the CDR3 is TGTGCCAGCAGGTCCCGGGACAGATTGGATTTT. Residues: CASRSRDRLDF. Full variable domain (outside the CDR3, taken from reference TRBV28 and TRBJ2-3): DVKVTQSSRYLVKRTGEKVFLECVQDMDHENMFWYRQDPGLGLRLIYFSYDVKMKEKGDIPEGYSVSREKKERFSLILESASTNQTSMYLCASRSRDRLDFGPGTRLTVL.

This clonotype was found a few times. This chain uses TRBV5-1 with TRBJ2-7; D not certain. The V gene's germline CDR1 is SGHRS and CDR2 YFSETQ. V was pared by 0 bases and J by 4 bases, with 14 bases between. CDR3 length equals 15 residues. The CDR3 sequence is CASSLAVGVWYEQYF. The CDR3 bases are TGCGCCAGCAGCTTGGCAGTCGGCGTATGGTACGAGCAGTACTTC. Based on the CDR3 plus reference TRBV5-1 and TRBJ2-7, the full variable domain is KAGVTQTPRYLIKTRGQQVTLSCSPISGHRSVSWYQQTPGQGLQFLFEYFSETQRNKGNFPGRFSGRQFSNSRSEMNVSTLELGDSALYLCASSLAVGVWYEQYFGPGTRLTVT.

In this sample, this clonotype turned up many times. V and J are TRBV30 and TRBJ1-2; D remains ambiguous. This CDR3 has 11 residues. Germline values: CDR1 GTSNPN, CDR2 SVGIG (reference sequence). The V gene lost 4 bases and the J gene lost 5 bases, with 8 bases spanning the gap. The DNA for the CDR3 is TGTGCCTGGAAATGGCGTTATGGCTACACCTTC. Residues: CAWKWRYGYTF.

At least ten counts were recorded for this clonotype. The chain couples TRBV20-1 to TRBJ2-2; D unclear. V lost 0 bases and J lost 1, with 12 bases in between. This CDR3 has 16 residues. In germline, CDR1 is DFQATT, CDR2 SNEGSKA (reference sequence). CDR3 DNA sequence: TGCAGTGCTAGAGATCAGTCCGTAGTGAACACCGGGGAGCTGTTTTTT. It is translated as CSARDQSVVNTGELFF.

This clonotype was found many times. V and J are TRBV28 and TRBJ2-2, with 9 bases that match TRBD1. Germline CDR1 MDHEN, CDR2 SYDVKM. The CDR3 contains 13 residues. With V trimmed by 10 bases and J by 4 bases, 4 bases remained unmatched. The CDR3 region is CAIGQGSTGELFF. DNA for the CDR3: TGTGCCATTGGACAGGGGTCCACCGGGGAGCTGTTTTTT. The full variable domain, its missing parts supplied by reference TRBV28 and TRBJ2-2, is DVKVTQSSRYLVKRTGEKVFLECVQDMDHENMFWYRQDPGLGLRLIYFSYDVKMKEKGDIPEGYSVSREKKERFSLILESASTNQTSMYLCAIGQGSTGELFFGEGSRLTVL.

This clonotype was picked up many times. The genes are TRBV7-9 and TRBJ1-4, with a weak D call TRBD1 (5 bases). The germline V and J ends were trimmed by 0 bases and 7 bases, with 12 bases remaining between them. The CDR3 contains 15 residues. The germline CDR1 and CDR2 sequences are SEHNR and FQNEAQ (reference sequence). The CDR3 spells CASSLADRDPEKLFF. CDR3 nucleotides: TGTGCCAGCAGCTTAGCGGACCGGGACCCTGAAAAACTGTTTTTT.